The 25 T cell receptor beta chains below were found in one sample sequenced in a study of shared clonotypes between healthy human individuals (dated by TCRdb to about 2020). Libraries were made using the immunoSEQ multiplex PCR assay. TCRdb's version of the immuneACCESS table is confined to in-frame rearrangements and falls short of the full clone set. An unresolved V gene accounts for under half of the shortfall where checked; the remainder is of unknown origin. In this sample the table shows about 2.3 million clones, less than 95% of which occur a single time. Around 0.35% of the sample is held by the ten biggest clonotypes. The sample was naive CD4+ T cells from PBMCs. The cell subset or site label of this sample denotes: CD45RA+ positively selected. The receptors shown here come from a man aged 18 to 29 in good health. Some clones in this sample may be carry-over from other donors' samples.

The CDR3 region is CASTMGQGYSPLHF. CDR3 coding DNA: TGTGCCAGTACCATGGGGCAGGGATATTCACCCCTCCACTTT. The chain is built from TRBV19 and TRBJ1-6, with TRBD1 as a possible D gene (5 bases). V was clipped by 7 bases and J by 8 bases, with 15 bases between them. CDR3 size: 14 residues. The germline V gene encodes CDR1 LNHDA and CDR2 SQIVND (reference sequence).

The chain's CDR3 is CASSQDRAGGGNEQFF. The CDR3 DNA reads as TGCGCCAGCAGCCAAGATCGGGCAGGGGGCGGAAATGAGCAGTTCTTC. The genes are TRBV4-1 and TRBJ2-1, with TRBD1 matching over 8 bases. The trim removed 0 bases at V and 7 bases at J, leaving 8 bases unmatched. The CDR3 runs 16 residues. Germline V lookup: CDR1 MGHRA, CDR2 YSYEKL.

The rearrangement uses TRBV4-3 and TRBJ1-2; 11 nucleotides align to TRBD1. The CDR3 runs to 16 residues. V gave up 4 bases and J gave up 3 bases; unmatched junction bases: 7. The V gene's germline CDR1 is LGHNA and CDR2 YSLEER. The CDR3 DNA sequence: TGCGCCAGCAGCCTCGCCGGACAGGGGGCCTACTATGGCTACACCTTC. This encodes CASSLAGQGAYYGYTF.

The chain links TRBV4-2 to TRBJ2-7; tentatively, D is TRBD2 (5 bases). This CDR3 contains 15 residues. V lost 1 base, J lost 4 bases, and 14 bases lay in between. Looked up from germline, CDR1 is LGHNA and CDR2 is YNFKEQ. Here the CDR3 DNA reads TGTGCCAGCAGCCAAGTCGGTGACTACCAATACGAGCAGTACTTC. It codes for CASSQVGDYQYEQYF.

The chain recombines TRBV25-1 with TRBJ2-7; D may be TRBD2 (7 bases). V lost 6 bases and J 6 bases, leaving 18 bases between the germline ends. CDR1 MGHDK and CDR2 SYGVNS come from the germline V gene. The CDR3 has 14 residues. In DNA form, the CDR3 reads TGTGCCAGCAGCGAACAGGGAGGGGGGTCCGAGCAGTACTTC. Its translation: CASSEQGGGSEQYF.

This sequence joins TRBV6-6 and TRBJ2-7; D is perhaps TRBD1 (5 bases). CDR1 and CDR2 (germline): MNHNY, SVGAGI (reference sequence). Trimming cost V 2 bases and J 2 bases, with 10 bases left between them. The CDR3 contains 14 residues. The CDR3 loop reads CASSYTQGPYEQYF. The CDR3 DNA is TGTGCCAGCAGTTACACCCAGGGCCCCTACGAGCAGTACTTC.

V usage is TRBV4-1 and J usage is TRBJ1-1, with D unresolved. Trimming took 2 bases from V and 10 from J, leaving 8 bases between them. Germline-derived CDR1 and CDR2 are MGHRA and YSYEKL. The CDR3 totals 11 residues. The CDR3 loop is CASSQNSGAFF. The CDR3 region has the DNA TGCGCCAGCAGCCAAAACTCCGGAGCTTTCTTT.

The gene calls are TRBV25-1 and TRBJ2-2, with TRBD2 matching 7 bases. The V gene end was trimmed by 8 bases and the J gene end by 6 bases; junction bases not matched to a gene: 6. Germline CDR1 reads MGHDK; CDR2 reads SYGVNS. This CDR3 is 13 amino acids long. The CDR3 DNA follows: TGTGCCAGCTTACGGAGCGGGGCCGGGGAGCTGTTTTTT. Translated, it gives CASLRSGAGELFF.

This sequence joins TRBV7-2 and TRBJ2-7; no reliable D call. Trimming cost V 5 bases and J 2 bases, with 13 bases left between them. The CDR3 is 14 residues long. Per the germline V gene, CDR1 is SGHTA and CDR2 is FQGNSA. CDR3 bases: TGTGCCAGCAGCCTAAGAGGTAACACCTACGAGCAGTACTTC. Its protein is CASSLRGNTYEQYF.

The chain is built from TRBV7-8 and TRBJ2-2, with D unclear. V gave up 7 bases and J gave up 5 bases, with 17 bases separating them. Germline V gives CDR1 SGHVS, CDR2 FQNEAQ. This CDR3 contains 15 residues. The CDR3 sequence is CASTLPLRGTGELFF. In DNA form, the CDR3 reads TGTGCCAGCACCCTCCCCTTACGAGGAACCGGGGAGCTGTTTTTT.

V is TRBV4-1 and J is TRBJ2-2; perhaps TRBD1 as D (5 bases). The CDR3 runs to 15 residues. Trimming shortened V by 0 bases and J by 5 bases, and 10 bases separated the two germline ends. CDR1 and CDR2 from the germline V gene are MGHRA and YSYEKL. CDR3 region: CASSQEPQATGELFF. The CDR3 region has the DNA TGCGCCAGCAGCCAAGAGCCACAGGCTACCGGGGAGCTGTTTTTT.

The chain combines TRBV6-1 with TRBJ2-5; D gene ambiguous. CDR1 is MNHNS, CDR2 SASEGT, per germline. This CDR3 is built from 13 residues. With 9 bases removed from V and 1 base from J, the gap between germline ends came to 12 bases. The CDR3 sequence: CASAGRFQETQYF. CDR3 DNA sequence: TGTGCCAGTGCAGGAAGGTTCCAAGAGACCCAGTACTTC.

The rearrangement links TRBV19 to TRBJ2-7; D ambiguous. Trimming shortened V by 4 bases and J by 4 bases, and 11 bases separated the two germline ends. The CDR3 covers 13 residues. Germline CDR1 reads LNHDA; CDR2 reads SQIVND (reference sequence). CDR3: CASSRGSFYEQYF. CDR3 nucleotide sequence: TGTGCCAGTAGTAGAGGATCGTTTTACGAGCAGTACTTC. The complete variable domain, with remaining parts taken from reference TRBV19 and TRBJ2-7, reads DGGITQSPKYLFRKEGQNVTLSCEQNLNHDAMYWYRQDPGQGLRLIYYSQIVNDFQKGDIAEGYSVSREKKESFPLTVTSAQKNPTAFYLCASSRGSFYEQYFGPGTRLTVT.

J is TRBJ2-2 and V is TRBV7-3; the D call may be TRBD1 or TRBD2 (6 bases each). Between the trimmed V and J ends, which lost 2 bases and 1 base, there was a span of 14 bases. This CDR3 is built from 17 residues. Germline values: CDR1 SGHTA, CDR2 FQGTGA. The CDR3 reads CASSLHGGSQNTGELFF. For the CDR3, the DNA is TGTGCCAGCAGCTTACACGGGGGCTCTCAGAACACCGGGGAGCTGTTTTTT.

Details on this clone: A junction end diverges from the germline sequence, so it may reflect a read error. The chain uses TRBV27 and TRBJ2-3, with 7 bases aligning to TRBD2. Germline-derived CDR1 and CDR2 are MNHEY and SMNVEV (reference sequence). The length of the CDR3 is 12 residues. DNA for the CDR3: TGTGCCACCGGGGGGAGCACTGATACGCAGTATTTT. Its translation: CATGGSTDTQYF.

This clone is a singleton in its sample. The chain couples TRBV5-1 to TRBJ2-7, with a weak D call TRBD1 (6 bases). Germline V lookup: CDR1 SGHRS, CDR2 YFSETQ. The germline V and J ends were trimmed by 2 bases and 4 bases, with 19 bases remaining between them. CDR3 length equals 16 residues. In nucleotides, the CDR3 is TGCGCCAGCAGCTTTTCTCCGTGGACAGCACCTTACGAGCAGTACTTC. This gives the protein CASSFSPWTAPYEQYF. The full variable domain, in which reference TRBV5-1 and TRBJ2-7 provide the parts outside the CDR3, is KAGVTQTPRYLIKTRGQQVTLSCSPISGHRSVSWYQQTPGQGLQFLFEYFSETQRNKGNFPGRFSGRQFSNSRSEMNVSTLELGDSALYLCASSFSPWTAPYEQYFGPGTRLTVT.

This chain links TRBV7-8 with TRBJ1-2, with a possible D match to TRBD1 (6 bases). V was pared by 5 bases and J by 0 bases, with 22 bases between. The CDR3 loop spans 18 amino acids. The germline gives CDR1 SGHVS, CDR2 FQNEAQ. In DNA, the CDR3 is TGTGCCAGCAGCCCACTGGGACATGTGAGGACTCCTAACTATGGCTACACCTTC. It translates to CASSPLGHVRTPNYGYTF.

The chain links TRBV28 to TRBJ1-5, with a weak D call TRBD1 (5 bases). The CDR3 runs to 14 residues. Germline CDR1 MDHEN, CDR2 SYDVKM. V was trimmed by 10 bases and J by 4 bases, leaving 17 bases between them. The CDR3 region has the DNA TGTGCCACCCAGACAGCGCCTGGAAATCAGCCCCAGCATTTT. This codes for CATQTAPGNQPQHF.

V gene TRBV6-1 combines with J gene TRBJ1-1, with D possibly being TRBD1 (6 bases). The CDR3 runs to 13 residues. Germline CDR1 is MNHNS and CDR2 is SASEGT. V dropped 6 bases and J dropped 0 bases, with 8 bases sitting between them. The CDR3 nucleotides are TGTGCCAGCAGGGACAGTCTGAACACTGAAGCTTTCTTT. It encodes CASRDSLNTEAFF.

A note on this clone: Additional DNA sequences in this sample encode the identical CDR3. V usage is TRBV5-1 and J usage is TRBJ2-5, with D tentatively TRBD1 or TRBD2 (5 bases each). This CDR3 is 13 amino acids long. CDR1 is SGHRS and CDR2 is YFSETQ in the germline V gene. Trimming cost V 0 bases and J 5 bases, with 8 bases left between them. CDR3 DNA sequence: TGCGCCAGCAGCTTGGCGGGACGGGAGACCCAGTACTTC. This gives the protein CASSLAGRETQYF.

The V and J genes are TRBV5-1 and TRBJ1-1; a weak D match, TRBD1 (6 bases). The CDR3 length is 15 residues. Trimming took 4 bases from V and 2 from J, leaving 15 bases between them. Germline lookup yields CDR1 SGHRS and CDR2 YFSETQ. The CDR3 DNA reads TGCGCCAGCAGCGTCGACGGGACAATCAACACTGAAGCTTTCTTT. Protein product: CASSVDGTINTEAFF.

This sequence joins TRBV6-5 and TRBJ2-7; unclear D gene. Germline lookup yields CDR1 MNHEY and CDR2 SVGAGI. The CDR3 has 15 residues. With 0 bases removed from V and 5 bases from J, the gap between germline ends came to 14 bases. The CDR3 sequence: CASSYSRAQTHEQYF. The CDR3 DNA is TGTGCCAGCAGTTACTCTCGCGCGCAAACCCACGAGCAGTACTTC.

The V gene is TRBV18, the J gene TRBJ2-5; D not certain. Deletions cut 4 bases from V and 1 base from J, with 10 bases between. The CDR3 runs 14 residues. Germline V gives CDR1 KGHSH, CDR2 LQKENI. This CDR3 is CASSREQSQETQYF. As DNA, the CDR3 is TGTGCCAGCTCACGTGAACAGTCCCAAGAGACCCAGTACTTC.

The CDR3 reads CASSLDVGVYNEQFF. Here the CDR3 DNA reads TGTGCCAGCAGCTTAGACGTCGGGGTCTACAATGAGCAGTTCTTC. The chain uses TRBV7-7 and TRBJ2-1, with D possibly being TRBD2 (5 bases). V gave up 1 base and J gave up 3 bases, with 10 bases separating them. Germline CDR1 reads SSHAT; CDR2 reads FNYEAQ (reference sequence). The CDR3 totals 15 residues.

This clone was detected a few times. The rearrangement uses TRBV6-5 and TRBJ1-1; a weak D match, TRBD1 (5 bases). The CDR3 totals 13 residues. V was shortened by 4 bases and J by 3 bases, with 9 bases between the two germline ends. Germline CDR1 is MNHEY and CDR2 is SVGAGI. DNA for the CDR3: TGTGCCAGCAGTTGGGGCTCTGACACTGAAGCTTTCTTT. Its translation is CASSWGSDTEAFF.